Below are 6 T cell receptor beta chains sequenced from a single sample in a study of immune evolution from preneoplasia to lung adenocarcinoma. Profiled with immunoSEQ multiplex PCR; TCRdb holds only in-frame clones, not every one. The profile covers several thousand clones, with 81% appearing a single time and around 8.4% taken by the ten largest. What was sequenced was FFPE invasive lung adenocarcinoma tissue. The receptors come from a person aged 45 to 59 with lung adenocarcinoma.

V and J are TRBV7-8 and TRBJ2-1; 10 nucleotides agree with TRBD2. This CDR3 is built from 19 residues. Germline CDR1 and CDR2: SGHVS and FQNEAQ. V gave up 5 bases and J gave up 5 bases; unmatched junction bases: 18. The CDR3 sequence is CASSLRGLALRARDNEQFF. CDR3 in DNA: TGTGCCAGCAGCCTCCGGGGACTAGCGTTAAGGGCTCGGGACAATGAGCAGTTCTTC.

The rearrangement uses TRBV5-4 and TRBJ2-4, with D perhaps matching TRBD1 or TRBD2 (6 bases each). The germline CDR1 and CDR2 sequences are SGHNT and YYREEE (reference sequence). The germline V and J ends were trimmed by 0 bases and 0 bases, with 10 bases remaining between them. The length of the CDR3 is 16 residues. The DNA for the CDR3 is TGTGCCAGCAGCTTGGCGGGGGCTAGAGCCAAAAACATTCAGTACTTC. This gives the protein CASSLAGARAKNIQYF.

The rearrangement joins TRBV7-2 to TRBJ2-7, with 9 bases identical to TRBD1. The CDR3 extends over 14 amino acids. Germline CDR1 and CDR2: SGHTA and FQGNSA. With 4 bases clipped from V and 5 bases from J, the junction kept 6 bases outside the gene matches. CDR3 residues: CASSSTGGINEQYF. CDR3 bases: TGTGCCAGCAGCTCTACAGGGGGCATTAACGAGCAGTACTTC. Looking up the rest from reference TRBV7-2 and TRBJ2-7 gives the full variable domain: GAGVSQSPSNKVTEKGKDVELRCDPISGHTALYWYRQSLGQGLEFLIYFQGNSAPDKSGLPSDRFSAERTGGSVSTLTIQRTQQEDSAVYLCASSSTGGINEQYFGPGTRLTVT.

This clone was detected a few times. The chain is built from TRBV7-9 and TRBJ1-4; D might be TRBD1 (6 bases). Germline loops: CDR1 SEHNR, CDR2 FQNEAQ (reference sequence). V was trimmed by 4 bases and J by 8 bases, leaving 11 bases between them. The CDR3 is made up of 13 amino acids. The CDR3 DNA follows: TGTGCCAGCAGCTACCGGGGACAAGAAAAACTGTTTTTT. Its translation: CASSYRGQEKLFF.

The chain couples TRBV27 to TRBJ1-5; TRBD1 matches at 7 bases. The CDR3 is 14 amino acids. Germline-derived CDR1 and CDR2 are MNHEY and SMNVEV (reference sequence). V lost 5 bases to trimming and J lost 5 bases; unmatched junction nucleotides: 6. The CDR3 sequence is CASSLNRGDQPQHF. CDR3 nucleotide sequence: TGTGCCAGCAGTCTAAACAGGGGTGATCAGCCCCAGCATTTT.

The genes are TRBV6-6 and TRBJ1-6; unclear D gene. CDR1 is MNHNY, CDR2 SVGAGI, per germline (reference sequence). Trimming cost V 2 bases and J 5 bases, with 10 bases left between them. The length of the CDR3 is 15 residues. The CDR3 nucleotides read TGTGCCAGCAGTTACCTCCAGCCTGATAATTCACCCCTCCACTTT. Its protein is CASSYLQPDNSPLHF.